This TCR beta chain was documented in a study of graft-versus-host responses after intestinal transplantation. Whole-study context: All of the recipients had induction that used anti-thymocyte globulin, then tacrolimus and steroids for approximately 3 years.

Profiling relied on immunoSEQ multiplex PCR, and the TCRdb table lists in-frame clones only, not all of them. The sample carries over 100,000 clones, 85% to 95% recorded once. In the case of this clone: Its antigen is unknown.

The V gene end was trimmed by 5 bases and the J gene end by 5 bases; junction bases not matched to a gene: 10. The V gene's germline CDR1 is PRHDT and CDR2 FYEKMQ (reference sequence). CDR3 length: 16 amino acids. The TCR was taken from a human donor who was the organ donor for an intestinal transplant. The source was unstimulated CD8+ T cells sorted from spleen or lymph node cells, collected before transplant. The chain has TRBV13 and TRBJ2-3; 10 nucleotides agree with TRBD2. The CDR3 here is CASSPTVRLAGDTQYF. In DNA, the CDR3 is TGTGCCAGCAGCCCGACAGTCCGACTAGCGGGAGATACGCAGTATTTT.